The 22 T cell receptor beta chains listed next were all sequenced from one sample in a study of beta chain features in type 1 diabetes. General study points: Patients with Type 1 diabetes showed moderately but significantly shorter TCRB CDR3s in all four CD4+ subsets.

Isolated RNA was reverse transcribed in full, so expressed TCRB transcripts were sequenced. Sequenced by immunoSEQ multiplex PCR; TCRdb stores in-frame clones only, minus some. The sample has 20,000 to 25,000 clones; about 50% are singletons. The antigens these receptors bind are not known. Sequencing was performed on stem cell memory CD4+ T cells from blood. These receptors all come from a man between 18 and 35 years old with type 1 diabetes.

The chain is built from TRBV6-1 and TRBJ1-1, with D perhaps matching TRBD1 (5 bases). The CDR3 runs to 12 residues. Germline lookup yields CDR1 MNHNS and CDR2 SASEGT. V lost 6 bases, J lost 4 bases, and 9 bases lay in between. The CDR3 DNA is TGTGCCAGCAGCGCAGGGTTCACTGAAGCTTTCTTT. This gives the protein CASSAGFTEAFF.

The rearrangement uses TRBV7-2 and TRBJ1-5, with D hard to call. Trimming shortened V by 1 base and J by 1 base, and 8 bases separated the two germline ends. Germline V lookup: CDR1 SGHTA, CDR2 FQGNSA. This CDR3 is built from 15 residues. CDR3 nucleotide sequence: TGTGCCAGCAGCTTAGGCTGGGCAAGCAATCAGCCCCAGCATTTT. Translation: CASSLGWASNQPQHF.

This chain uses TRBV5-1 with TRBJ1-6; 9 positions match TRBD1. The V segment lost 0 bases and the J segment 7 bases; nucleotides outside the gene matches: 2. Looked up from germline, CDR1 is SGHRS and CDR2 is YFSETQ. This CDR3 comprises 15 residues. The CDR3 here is CASSLEGQGNSPLHF. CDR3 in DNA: TGCGCCAGCAGCTTGGAGGGACAGGGCAATTCACCCCTCCACTTT.

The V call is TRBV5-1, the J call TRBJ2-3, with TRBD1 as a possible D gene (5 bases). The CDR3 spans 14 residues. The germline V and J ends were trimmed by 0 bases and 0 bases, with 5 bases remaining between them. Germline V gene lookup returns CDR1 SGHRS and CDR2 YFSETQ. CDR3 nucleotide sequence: TGCGCCAGCAGCTTGGGACAGAGCACAGATACGCAGTATTTT. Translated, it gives CASSLGQSTDTQYF. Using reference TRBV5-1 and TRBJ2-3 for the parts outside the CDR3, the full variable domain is KAGVTQTPRYLIKTRGQQVTLSCSPISGHRSVSWYQQTPGQGLQFLFEYFSETQRNKGNFPGRFSGRQFSNSRSEMNVSTLELGDSALYLCASSLGQSTDTQYFGPGTRLTVL.

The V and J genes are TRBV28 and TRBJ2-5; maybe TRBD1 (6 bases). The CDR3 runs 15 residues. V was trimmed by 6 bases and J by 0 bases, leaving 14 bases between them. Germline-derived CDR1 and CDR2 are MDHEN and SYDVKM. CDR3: CASRVLGTNQETQYF. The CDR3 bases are TGTGCCAGCAGGGTTTTGGGGACAAACCAAGAGACCCAGTACTTC.

The CDR3 DNA is TGTGCCAGCAGTTCCCGTGCGGGAGGGCGGACCGGGGAGCTGTTTTTT. Its translation is CASSSRAGGRTGELFF. J is TRBJ2-2 and V is TRBV27, with 9 bases that match TRBD2. Germline V CDR1 and CDR2: MNHEY, SMNVEV (reference sequence). Trimming cost V 4 bases and J 5 bases; bases outside gene matches: 8. The CDR3 loop spans 16 amino acids.

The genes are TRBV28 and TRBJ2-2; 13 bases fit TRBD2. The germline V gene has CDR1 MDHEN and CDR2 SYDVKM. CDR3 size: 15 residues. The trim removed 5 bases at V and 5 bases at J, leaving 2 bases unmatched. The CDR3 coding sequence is TGTGCCAGCAGTCGACTAGCGGGAGGAACCGGGGAGCTGTTTTTT. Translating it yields CASSRLAGGTGELFF.

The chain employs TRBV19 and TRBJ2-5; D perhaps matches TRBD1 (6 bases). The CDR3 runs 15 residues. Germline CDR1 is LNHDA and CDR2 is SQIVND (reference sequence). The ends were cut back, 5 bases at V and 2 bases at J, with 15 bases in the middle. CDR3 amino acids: CASSQQGGGQETQYF. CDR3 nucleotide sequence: TGTGCCAGTAGTCAACAGGGTGGTGGACAAGAGACCCAGTACTTC.

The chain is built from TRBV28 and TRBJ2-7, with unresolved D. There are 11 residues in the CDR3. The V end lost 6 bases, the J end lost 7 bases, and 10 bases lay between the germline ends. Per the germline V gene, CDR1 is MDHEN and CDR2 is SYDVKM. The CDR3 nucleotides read TGTGCCAGCAGCAAACGGTGGGAGCAGTACTTC. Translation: CASSKRWEQYF.

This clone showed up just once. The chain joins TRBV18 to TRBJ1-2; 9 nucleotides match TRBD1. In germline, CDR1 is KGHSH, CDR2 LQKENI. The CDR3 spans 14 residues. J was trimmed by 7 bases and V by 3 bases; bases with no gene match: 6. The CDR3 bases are TGTGCCAGCTCACCTAACAGGGGGCAGAGTGGCTACACCTTC. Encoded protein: CASSPNRGQSGYTF.

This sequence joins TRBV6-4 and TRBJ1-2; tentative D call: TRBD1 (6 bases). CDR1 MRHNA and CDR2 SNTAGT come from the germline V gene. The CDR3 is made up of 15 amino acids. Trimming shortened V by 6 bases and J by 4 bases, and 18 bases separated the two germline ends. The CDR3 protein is CASRAEYRVAYGYTF. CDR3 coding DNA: TGTGCCAGCAGGGCAGAATACAGGGTAGCCTATGGCTACACCTTC.

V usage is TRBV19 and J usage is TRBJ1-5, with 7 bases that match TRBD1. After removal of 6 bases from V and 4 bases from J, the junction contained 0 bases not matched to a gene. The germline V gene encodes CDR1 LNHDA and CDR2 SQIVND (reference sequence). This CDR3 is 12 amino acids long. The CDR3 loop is CASRGQNQPQHF. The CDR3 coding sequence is TGTGCCAGTAGGGGACAGAATCAGCCCCAGCATTTT.

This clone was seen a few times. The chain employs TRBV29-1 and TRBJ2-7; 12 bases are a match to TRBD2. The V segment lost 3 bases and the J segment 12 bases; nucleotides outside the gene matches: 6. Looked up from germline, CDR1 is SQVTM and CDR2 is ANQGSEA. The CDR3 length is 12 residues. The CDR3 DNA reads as TGCAGCGTTGATAGGACTAGCGGGAAAGGGTACTTC. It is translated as CSVDRTSGKGYF.

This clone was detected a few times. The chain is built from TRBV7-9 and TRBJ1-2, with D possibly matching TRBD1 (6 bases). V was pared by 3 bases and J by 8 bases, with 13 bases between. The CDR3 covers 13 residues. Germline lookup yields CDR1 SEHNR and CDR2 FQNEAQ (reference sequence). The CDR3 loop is CASSFTGTRGYTF. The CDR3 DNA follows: TGTGCCAGCAGCTTCACAGGGACCCGCGGCTACACCTTC. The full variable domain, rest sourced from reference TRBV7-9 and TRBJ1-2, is DTGVSQNPRHKITKRGQNVTFRCDPISEHNRLYWYRQTLGQGPEFLTYFQNEAQLEKSRLLSDRFSAERPKGSFSTLEIQRTEQGDSAMYLCASSFTGTRGYTFGSGTRLTVV.

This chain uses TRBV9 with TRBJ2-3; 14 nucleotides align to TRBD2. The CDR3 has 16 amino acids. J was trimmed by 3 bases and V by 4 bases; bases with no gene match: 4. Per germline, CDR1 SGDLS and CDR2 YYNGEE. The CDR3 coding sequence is TGTGCCAGCAGCCCCGGGACTAGCGGGAGAACAGATACGCAGTATTTT. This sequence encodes CASSPGTSGRTDTQYF.

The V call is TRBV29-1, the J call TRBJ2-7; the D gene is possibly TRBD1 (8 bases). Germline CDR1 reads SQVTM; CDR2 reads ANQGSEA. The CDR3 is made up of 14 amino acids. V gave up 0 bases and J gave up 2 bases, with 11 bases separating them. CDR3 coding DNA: TGCAGCGTTGAAGAACAGGGGGGGACCTACGAGCAGTACTTC. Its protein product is CSVEEQGGTYEQYF.

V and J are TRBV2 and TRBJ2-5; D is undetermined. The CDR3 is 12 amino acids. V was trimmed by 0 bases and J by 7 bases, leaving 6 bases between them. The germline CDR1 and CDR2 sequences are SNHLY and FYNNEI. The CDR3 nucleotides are TGTGCCAGCAGTGAAGCTCTAGTGACCCAGTACTTC. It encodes CASSEALVTQYF.

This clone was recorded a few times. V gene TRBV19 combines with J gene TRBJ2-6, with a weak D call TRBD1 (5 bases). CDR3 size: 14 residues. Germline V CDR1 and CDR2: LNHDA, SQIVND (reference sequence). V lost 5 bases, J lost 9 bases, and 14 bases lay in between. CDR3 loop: CASSLQARDNVLTF. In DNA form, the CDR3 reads TGTGCCAGTAGTTTACAGGCCAGGGACAACGTCCTGACTTTC.

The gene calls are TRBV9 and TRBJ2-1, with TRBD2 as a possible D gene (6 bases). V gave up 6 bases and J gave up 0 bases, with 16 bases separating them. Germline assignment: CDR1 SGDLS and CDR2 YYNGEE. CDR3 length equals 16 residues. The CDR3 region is CASTPGRHSSYNEQFF. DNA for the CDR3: TGTGCCAGCACGCCCGGGAGACACAGCTCCTACAATGAGCAGTTCTTC.

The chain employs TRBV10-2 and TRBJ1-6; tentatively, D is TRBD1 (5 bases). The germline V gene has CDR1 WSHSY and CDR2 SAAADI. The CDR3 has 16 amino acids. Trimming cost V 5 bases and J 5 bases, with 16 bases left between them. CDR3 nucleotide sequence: TGCGCCAGCAGTTACGGGGGTCCGTTTAATAATTCACCCCTCCACTTT. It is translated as CASSYGGPFNNSPLHF.

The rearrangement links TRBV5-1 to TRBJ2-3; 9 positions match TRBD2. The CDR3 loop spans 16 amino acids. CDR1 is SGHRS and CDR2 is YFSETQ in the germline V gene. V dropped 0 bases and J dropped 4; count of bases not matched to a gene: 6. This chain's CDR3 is CASSLGLAGVADTQYF. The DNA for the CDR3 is TGCGCCAGCAGCTTGGGTTTAGCGGGAGTGGCAGATACGCAGTATTTT.

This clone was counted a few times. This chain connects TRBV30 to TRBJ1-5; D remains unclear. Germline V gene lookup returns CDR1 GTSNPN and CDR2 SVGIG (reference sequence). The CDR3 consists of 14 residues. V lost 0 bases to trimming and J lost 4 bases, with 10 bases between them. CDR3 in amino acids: CAWSVQFPNQPQHF. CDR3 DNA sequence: TGTGCCTGGAGTGTCCAGTTTCCAAATCAGCCCCAGCATTTT.